The 2 T cell receptor beta chains below all came from one sample that was sequenced in a study of T cell repertoires in cytomegalovirus infection. TCRdb ran MiXCR on the reads and lists one entry per CDR3 protein. Of about 310,000 distinct CDR3 sequences listed, roughly 25% are singletons. These receptors' antigens are unknown. The sequencing used cultured PBMCs, collected from culture after CMV antigen stimulation. Receptors originate from a human donor in good health (CMV status not recorded). Some clones in this sample may be carry-over from other donors' samples.

The gene calls are TRBV20-1 and TRBJ2-2; D is perhaps TRBD1 (5 bases). Germline V gene data show CDR1 as DFQATT and CDR2 as SNEGSKA (reference sequence). CDR3 size: 16 residues. Trimming removed 0 bases from V and 1 base from J, with 12 bases in between. The CDR3 DNA is TGCAGTGCTAGAGATATGGGGCGAGAGAACACCGGGGAGCTGTTTTTT. It translates to CSARDMGRENTGELFF.

The chain is built from TRBV5-6 and TRBJ2-1; D ambiguous. The V gene's germline CDR1 is SGHDT and CDR2 YYEEEE. Trimming removed 5 bases at V and 8 bases at J, with 20 bases between. The CDR3 runs to 15 residues. In nucleotides, the CDR3 is TGTGCCAGCAGTTCCCCCTGGGGTGACCTGCATGAGCAGTTCTTC. Protein: CASSSPWGDLHEQFF.